Included here is one T cell receptor (beta chain) sequence, with context. What it binds is unknown. The sample originates from a study of radiation and T cells in renal cell carcinoma. Study overall: Nephrectomy followed 15 Gy stereotactic body radiation by 4 weeks.

This sample's time point: baseline pretreatment blood. Regarding treatment: 15 Gy SBRT to primary tumor, nephrectomy 4 weeks later. Radiation-treated patients gave blood at baseline, week 2 and week 4. This renal cell carcinoma was of the clear cell type. Produced via immunoSEQ multiplex PCR; TCRdb's table is partial and in-frame only. Here the sample spans approximately 120,000 clones, around 80% being singletons. The study's findings and limits: Top tumor clonotypes rose in blood 2 weeks post-radiation, then contracted.

Germline assignment: CDR1 SGHTA and CDR2 FQGNSA. Trimming removed 4 bases from V and 4 bases from J; junction bases left unmatched: 11. There are 18 residues in the CDR3. The sequencing used blood, collected from a patient whose treatment included radiotherapy and nephrectomy. The source is a woman aged 55-70 years with renal cell carcinoma. The chain joins TRBV7-2 to TRBJ2-7, with 15 bases that match TRBD2. The CDR3 DNA follows: TGTGCCAGCAGCTCCCGGACTAGCGGGAGGGCGGGATATTACGAGCAGTACTTC. This sequence encodes CASSSRTSGRAGYYEQYF.